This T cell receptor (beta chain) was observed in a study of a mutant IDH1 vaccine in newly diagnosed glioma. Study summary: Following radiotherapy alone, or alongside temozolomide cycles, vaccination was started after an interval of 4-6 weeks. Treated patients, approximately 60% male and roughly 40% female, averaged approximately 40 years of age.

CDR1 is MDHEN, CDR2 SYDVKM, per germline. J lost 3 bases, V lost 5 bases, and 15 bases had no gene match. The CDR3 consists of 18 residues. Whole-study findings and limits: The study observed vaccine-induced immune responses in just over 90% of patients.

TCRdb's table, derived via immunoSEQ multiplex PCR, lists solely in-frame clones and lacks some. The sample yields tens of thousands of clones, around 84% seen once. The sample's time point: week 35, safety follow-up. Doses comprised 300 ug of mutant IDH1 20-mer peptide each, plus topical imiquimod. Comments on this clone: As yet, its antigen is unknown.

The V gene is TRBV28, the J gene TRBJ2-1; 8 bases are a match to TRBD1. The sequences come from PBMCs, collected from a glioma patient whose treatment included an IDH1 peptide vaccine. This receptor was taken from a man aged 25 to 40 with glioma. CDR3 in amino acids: CASSKDRAGTTIYNEQFF. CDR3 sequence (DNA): TGTGCCAGCAGTAAGGACAGGGCGGGTACTACGATCTACAATGAGCAGTTCTTC.